This TCR beta chain was sequenced for a study of blood T cell repertoires in COVID-19 (dated by TCRdb to about 2020). About the full investigation: Samples covering the acute and convalescent phases of COVID-19 were provided by collaborators in the United States, Italy and Spain. The material from the prospective study consisted of cDNA or gDNA derived from T cells, B-cell-depleted T cells, or PBMCs. Subjects who had been exposed to COVID-19, were actively infected with it, or had recovered from it provided the deeply sampled blood TCRbeta repertoires that made up the dataset. The repertoires were released in a freely available public database meant as a resource for research on the immune response to SARS-CoV-2. Samples were obtained from the ongoing ImmuneRACE study (first 160 participants) and from some 1,300 subjects provided by 6 global collaborators. The sample metadata nearly always contained a de-identified subject ID, COVID-19 status, age in years and sex. Where HLA class I and class II types were available, the types were taken from metadata supplied by the sample provider, not from assay-based typing.

Beyond this particular receptor, the publication reports: Clinical and demographic metadata were provided uncurated, with the amount varying by source and participant.

Whole blood was collected in K2EDTA tubes by collaborating institutions according to the institutions' own protocols. For TCRbeta analysis, collaborators shipped samples as frozen whole blood, isolated PBMCs, or DNA extracted from either of those sample types. The immunoSEQ Assay, a bias-controlled multiplex PCR, was used to amplify TCRbeta CDR3 regions from genomic DNA. The authors' analysis ran thus. The number of nucleated cells in each sample was estimated from the amplification of reference gene primers within the assay. To quantify the absolute abundance of each unique TCRbeta CDR3 rearrangement, sequence reads were collapsed and filtered. Productive Simpson clonality was computed per sample as the square root of Simpson's diversity index over productive rearrangements. TCRdb re-hosts the immuneACCESS table, in-frame sequences only. Its copies lack some clones; in the studies checked, an unresolved V gene accounts for under half of them, and the cause for the rest is not known. Clone size and V and J calls were adopted from that table, with D and trimming inferred from the DNA. This sample gives under 400,000 clones in total; nearly 90% of them show up just once. 6% to 7.5% of the sample belongs to the ten largest clones.

The trim is 0 bases for V and 9 bases for J, with a gap of 6 bases between the germline ends. Its CDR3 holds 13 amino acids, cysteine through phenylalanine. Only the CDR3 DNA stays, 39 bases, in frame from base 1. The germline V gene encodes CDR1 PRHDT and CDR2 FYEKMQ (reference sequence). This clone was detected ten times or more. Its antigen has not been determined. Per-nucleotide qualities are absent, and no much larger clonotype sits a single base away. Recombination connected TRBV13 to TRBJ1-6, with TRBD1 as a weak D call on 6 bases. The specimen was peripheral blood. The sequence was collected from a man between 18 and 35 years old with active or convalescent COVID-19. This receptor has the CDR3 CASSLGGGSPLHF. The nucleotide sequence is given as TGTGCCAGCAGCTTAGGAGGGGGTTCACCCCTCCACTTT.